This T cell receptor (beta chain) was recorded in a study of shared clonotypes between healthy human individuals. The CDR3 sequence is 15 residues long. V dropped 7 bases and J dropped 2 bases, with 16 bases sitting between them. From germline, CDR1 is MDHEN and CDR2 SYDVKM. This clone has just one count. Its specificity is not known. All donors qualified as healthy HIV-negative adults and had experienced no recent acute infections or vaccinations. Overall study results and limits: Estimated clonotype richness was generally higher in naive than memory subsets.

Repertoires were generated with immunoSEQ multiplex PCR, while TCRdb's copy carries only in-frame clones and drops some. The data contain some 2,500,000 clones, 93% of them singletons. This receptor was taken from a man in his late teens or twenties in good health. Some clones in this sample may be carry-over from other donors' samples. J is TRBJ2-3 and V is TRBV28; D gene ambiguous. Sequenced material: naive CD4+ T cells from PBMCs. The subset denotes: CD45RA+ positively selected. CDR3 coding DNA: TGTGCCAGCATTACCCGGGCCCGGAACACAGATACGCAGTATTTT. Protein sequence: CASITRARNTDTQYF.